The clone carrying this TCR beta chain was detected only once. This sample was taken from a study of blood T cell repertoires in COVID-19. Generated by immunoSEQ multiplex PCR, the TCRdb table keeps only in-frame clones and is missing some. This sample carries approximately 200,000 clones, approximately 84% of them seen once, and the ten largest clones take roughly 3.2%. The CDR3 totals 16 residues. Germline CDR1 SNHLY, CDR2 FYNNEI. With 5 bases removed from V and 4 bases from J, the gap between germline ends came to 20 bases. Sequences were obtained from PBMCs or T cells enriched from blood (not recorded which). The TCR sequence derives from a woman between 25 and 40 years old who had recovered from COVID-19. The chain recombines TRBV2 with TRBJ1-1, with D maybe TRBD1 (5 bases). The CDR3 bases are TGTGCCAGCAGTTCGAGTAGGACACGGGTTGGCACTGAAGCTTTCTTT. Amino acids: CASSSSRTRVGTEAFF.